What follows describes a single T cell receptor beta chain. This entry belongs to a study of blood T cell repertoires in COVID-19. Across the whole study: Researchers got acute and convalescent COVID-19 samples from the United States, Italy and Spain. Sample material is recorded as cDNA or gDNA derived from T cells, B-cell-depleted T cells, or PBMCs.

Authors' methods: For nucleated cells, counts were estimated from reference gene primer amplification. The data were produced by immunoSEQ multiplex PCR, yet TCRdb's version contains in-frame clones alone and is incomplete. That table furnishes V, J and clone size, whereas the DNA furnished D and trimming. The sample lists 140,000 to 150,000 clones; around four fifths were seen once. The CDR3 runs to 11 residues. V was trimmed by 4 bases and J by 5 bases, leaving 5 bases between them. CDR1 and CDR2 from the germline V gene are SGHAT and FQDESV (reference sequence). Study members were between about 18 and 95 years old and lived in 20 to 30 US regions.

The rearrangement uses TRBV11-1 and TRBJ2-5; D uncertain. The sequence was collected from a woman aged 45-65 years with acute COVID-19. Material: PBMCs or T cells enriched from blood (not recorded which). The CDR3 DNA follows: TGTGCCAGCAGCTACTCGGAGACCCAGTACTTC. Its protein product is CASSYSETQYF.